Below are 21 T cell receptor beta chains sequenced from a single sample in a study of blood T cell repertoires in COVID-19. Produced via immunoSEQ multiplex PCR; TCRdb's table is partial and in-frame only. The table includes fewer than 85,000 clones, about 80% detected once. Sequenced: peripheral blood. The receptors were sampled from a human donor in a cohort sampled during active COVID-19.

This chain connects TRBV19 to TRBJ2-2; TRBD2 agrees at 11 bases. The CDR3 is 16 amino acids. J gave up 7 bases and V 5 bases, and 9 bases lay outside the gene matches. CDR1 LNHDA and CDR2 SQIVND come from the germline V gene (reference sequence). CDR3 in DNA: TGTGCCAGTAGTGAACTAGCGGGGGCCTGGGGCGGGGAGCTGTTTTTT. This gives the protein CASSELAGAWGGELFF.

This chain links TRBV4-1 with TRBJ2-3; TRBD2 might be the D (6 bases). CDR1 MGHRA and CDR2 YSYEKL come from the germline V gene. V was pared by 0 bases and J by 3 bases, with 10 bases between. This CDR3 comprises 15 residues. The CDR3 loop is CASSQDHGGTDTQYF. CDR3 nucleotide sequence: TGCGCCAGCAGCCAAGATCACGGGGGTACAGATACGCAGTATTTT.

The chain uses TRBV20-1 and TRBJ1-2; D uncertain. V was shortened by 0 bases and J by 6 bases, with 5 bases between the two germline ends. Germline values: CDR1 DFQATT, CDR2 SNEGSKA (reference sequence). CDR3 length equals 11 residues. The CDR3 spells CSARDSHGYTF. In DNA, the CDR3 is TGCAGTGCTAGAGATTCTCATGGCTACACCTTC.

The CDR3 DNA reads TGCGCCACCTCCCATCTTACAGGGGTTCCCGGGGAGCTGTTTTTT. This gives the protein CATSHLTGVPGELFF. This sequence joins TRBV10-1 and TRBJ2-2; 7 nucleotides align to TRBD1. The length of the CDR3 is 15 residues. Germline V gene data show CDR1 as WNHNN and CDR2 as SYGVQD (reference sequence). V lost 10 bases, J lost 6 bases, and 14 bases stayed unmatched.

The J gene is TRBJ2-5, the V gene TRBV11-3; TRBD2 matches 8 bases. The CDR3 loop spans 17 amino acids. Germline CDR1 and CDR2: SGHNT and YENEEA. The V gene end was trimmed by 0 bases and the J gene end by 2 bases; junction bases not matched to a gene: 8. The CDR3, as DNA: TGTGCCAGCAGCTTAGATCGGGGGGGCCACCTACAAGAGACCCAGTACTTC. Protein: CASSLDRGGHLQETQYF.

This sequence joins TRBV9 and TRBJ2-7; D is unclear. Germline V gene data show CDR1 as SGDLS and CDR2 as YYNGEE. The CDR3 has 16 residues. The V and J ends lost 0 bases and 4 bases respectively, with 17 bases between them. The CDR3 protein is CASSVATSSFVYEQYF. The CDR3 DNA reads TGTGCCAGCAGCGTAGCTACGAGCTCTTTCGTTTACGAGCAGTACTTC. Full variable domain (missing parts from reference TRBV9 and TRBJ2-7): DSGVTQTPKHLITATGQRVTLRCSPRSGDLSVYWYQQSLDQGLQFLIQYYNGEERAKGNILERFSAQQFPDLHSELNLSSLELGDSALYFCASSVATSSFVYEQYFGPGTRLTVT.

This clone was picked up a small number of times. This chain joins TRBV11-3 and TRBJ2-1; 14 nucleotides agree with TRBD2. The germline CDR1 and CDR2 sequences are SGHNT and YENEEA. This CDR3 region has 17 residues. Trimming cost V 6 bases and J 7 bases; bases outside gene matches: 11. The CDR3 DNA sequence: TGTGCCAGCAGTTGGACTAGCGGGGGGCTTTTGGGGAATGAGCAGTTCTTC. Translating gives CASSWTSGGLLGNEQFF.

This chain connects TRBV6-5 to TRBJ2-3; 13 nucleotides match TRBD2. V dropped 5 bases and J dropped 10; count of bases not matched to a gene: 3. Germline V lookup: CDR1 MNHEY, CDR2 SVGAGI. The CDR3 covers 13 residues. CDR3 in DNA: TGTGCCAGCAGTCCCGGACTAGCGGGGGCGCAGTATTTT. This codes for CASSPGLAGAQYF.

The chain carries TRBV7-2 and TRBJ1-4; the D is unclear. There are 16 residues in the CDR3. V lost 4 bases and J 8 bases, leaving 20 bases between the germline ends. The germline CDR1 and CDR2 sequences are SGHTA and FQGNSA. CDR3 sequence (DNA): TGTGCCAGCAGCTCCTTTATCCCGGGTGATAGGGAAAAACTGTTTTTT. It translates to CASSSFIPGDREKLFF.

J is TRBJ2-2 and V is TRBV29-1; a weak D match, TRBD1 (6 bases). CDR3 length: 13 amino acids. Germline values: CDR1 SQVTM, CDR2 ANQGSEA. The ends were cut back, 4 bases at V and 4 bases at J, with 10 bases in the middle. This CDR3 is CSVVGRGTGELFF. Here the CDR3 DNA reads TGCAGCGTTGTGGGCAGGGGCACCGGGGAGCTGTTTTTT.

The chain has TRBV4-2 and TRBJ2-7; tentative D call: TRBD1 (6 bases). Looked up from germline, CDR1 is LGHNA and CDR2 is YNFKEQ. V lost 4 bases and J 7 bases, leaving 17 bases between the germline ends. This CDR3 spans 14 amino acids. In DNA, the CDR3 is TGTGCCAGCAGCCCAAGGACAGCCCTAGGAGAGCAGTACTTC. Translation gives CASSPRTALGEQYF.

The V and J genes are TRBV27 and TRBJ2-3; D is uncertain. From germline, CDR1 is MNHEY and CDR2 SMNVEV (reference sequence). Trimming took off 8 bases at V and 4 bases at J, with 7 bases between the two ends. The CDR3 is 11 residues long. For the CDR3, the DNA is TGTGCCAGCGGGCCCGCAGATACGCAGTATTTT. Translating gives CASGPADTQYF.

Only a few counts were recorded for this clone. This chain joins TRBV5-1 and TRBJ1-1; 8 bases fit TRBD1. Losses at the gene ends were 7 bases for V and 0 bases for J; bases not matched to a gene: 5. CDR1 and CDR2 (germline): SGHRS, YFSETQ. This CDR3 comprises 14 residues. CDR3 coding DNA: TGCGCCAGCCGGGACAGGACCCTGAACACTGAAGCTTTCTTT. It translates to CASRDRTLNTEAFF.

This clone was counted ten times or more. The chain employs TRBV6-5 and TRBJ2-2, with 9 nucleotides matching TRBD2. The length of the CDR3 is 16 residues. V lost 2 bases and J lost 0; bases outside the gene matches: 1. The V gene's germline CDR1 is MNHEY and CDR2 SVGAGI. CDR3 DNA sequence: TGTGCCAGCAGTTACGCGGGGGGGCCGAACACCGGGGAGCTGTTTTTT. Residues: CASSYAGGPNTGELFF.

This chain connects TRBV6-2 or TRBV6-3 to TRBJ2-7; D is undetermined. Germline V gene data show CDR1 as MNHEY and CDR2 as SVGEGT. This CDR3 is built from 12 residues. The V end was cut by 3 bases, the J end by 3 bases, with 6 bases between. CDR3 sequence reads: CASSYVGYEQYF. In DNA, the CDR3 is TGTGCCAGCAGTTATGTCGGCTACGAGCAGTACTTC.

V is TRBV11-1 and J is TRBJ2-5; 8 nucleotides line up with TRBD1. CDR1 and CDR2 (germline): SGHAT, FQDESV (reference sequence). The ends lost 2 bases at V and 4 bases at J; junction bases unmatched: 6. The CDR3 consists of 15 residues. The CDR3 is CASSLLRTGSETQYF. The CDR3 bases are TGTGCCAGCAGCTTACTCAGGACAGGGTCAGAGACCCAGTACTTC.

The rearrangement links TRBV7-9 to TRBJ2-7; TRBD2 might be the D (6 bases). Germline assignment: CDR1 SEHNR and CDR2 FQNEAQ (reference sequence). There are 15 residues in the CDR3. Trimming took 5 bases from V and 2 from J, leaving 16 bases between them. The CDR3, as DNA: TGTGCCAGCAGCCCCGCTGGGGGGTCCACCTACGAGCAGTACTTC. Its translation is CASSPAGGSTYEQYF.

The rearrangement joins TRBV7-2 to TRBJ2-2, with D perhaps TRBD1 (6 bases). CDR1 and CDR2 (germline): SGHTA, FQGNSA. CDR3 length: 16 residues. The V gene lost 5 bases and the J gene lost 1 base, with 14 bases spanning the gap. The DNA of the CDR3 is TGTGCCAGCAGCCTTCTAGGGGGTCAGAACACCGGGGAGCTGTTTTTT. Protein: CASSLLGGQNTGELFF.

This sequence joins TRBV5-1 and TRBJ2-7, with TRBD1 as a possible D gene (6 bases). In germline, CDR1 is SGHRS, CDR2 YFSETQ. The V and J ends lost 4 bases and 6 bases respectively, with 20 bases between them. The CDR3 loop spans 15 amino acids. CDR3 in DNA: TGCGCCAGCAGCCCAAACCAGGGGTTCTCTTCCGAGCAGTACTTC. Protein sequence: CASSPNQGFSSEQYF.

This clone has just a few counts. The chain is built from TRBV6-1 and TRBJ1-2; the D is unclear. The CDR3 spans 16 residues. CDR1 is MNHNS, CDR2 SASEGT, per germline. Trimming took off 0 bases at V and 13 bases at J, with 24 bases between the two ends. CDR3 in DNA: TGTGCCAGCAGTGAAGCACCTGGATCCTCGGCTATGAGGTCCACCTTC. It yields the protein CASSEAPGSSAMRSTF.

The V call is TRBV12-5, the J call TRBJ2-3, with 12 bases that match TRBD2. CDR3 length: 18 residues. Trimming cost V 4 bases and J 3 bases; bases outside gene matches: 11. The germline V gene encodes CDR1 LGHNT and CDR2 FRNRAP. CDR3 coding DNA: TGTGCTAGTGGTTCAACGACTTCTAGCGGGGGGGGTACAGATACGCAGTATTTT. This codes for CASGSTTSSGGGTDTQYF.